This T cell receptor beta chain was sequenced in a study of T cell responses to AZD1222 COVID-19 vaccine. Findings and caveats of the study: The study identified only 6 or 7 AZD1222 recipients as seropositive at baseline.

With regard to this clone: What it recognizes is unknown.

Libraries were prepared by immunoSEQ multiplex PCR; TCRdb keeps only in-frame clonotypes and omits some of them. The sample holds roughly 150,000 clones, nearly 95% seen once. Trimming shortened V by 6 bases and J by 7 bases, and 15 bases separated the two germline ends. The germline V gene has CDR1 KGHSH and CDR2 LQKENI. This CDR3 has 13 residues. The gene calls are TRBV18 and TRBJ1-1; tentative D call: TRBD1 (5 bases). This sample comprised peripheral blood, obtained on day 0 of AZD1222 vaccination. The sequence came from an adult in good health. CDR3 sequence: CASSPDSSIEAFF. CDR3 nucleotide sequence: TGTGCCAGCTCTCCCGACAGTAGCATTGAAGCTTTCTTT.